These 3 T cell receptor beta chains share one sample of origin, sequenced in a study of a mutant IDH1 vaccine in newly diagnosed glioma. TCRdb's copy holds only in-frame clones and misses some; the assay was immunoSEQ multiplex PCR. The sample has about 25,000 clones, around 79% seen once. As to time point: week 5, during vaccination. Each dose of the vaccine consisted of 300 ug of mutant IDH1 20-mer peptide, with topical imiquimod. The antigens of these receptors remain unknown. The sequences come from PBMCs, collected from a glioma patient whose treatment included an IDH1 peptide vaccine. These receptors came from a middle-aged man with glioma.

The CDR3: CASSPRRGRNSGDIYEQYV. CDR3 DNA: TGTGCCAGCAGCCCCAGGAGGGGGCGAAATAGCGGGGATATCTACGAGCAGTACGTC. The V call is TRBV11-3, the J call TRBJ2-7; D may be TRBD2 (8 bases). This CDR3 spans 19 amino acids. V was shortened by 5 bases and J by 3 bases, with 29 bases between the two germline ends. CDR1 and CDR2 (germline): SGHNT, YENEEA.

The gene calls are TRBV6-1 and TRBJ2-3; 7 bases map to TRBD2. CDR3 length equals 16 residues. After removal of 2 bases from V and 6 bases from J, the junction contained 11 bases not matched to a gene. Germline V gene lookup returns CDR1 MNHNS and CDR2 SASEGT. Here the CDR3 reads CASSERSGLSVDTQYF. The CDR3 DNA sequence: TGTGCCAGCAGTGAACGTAGCGGGTTATCAGTGGATACGCAGTATTTT.

This clone was seen only a few times. The chain employs TRBV27 and TRBJ1-5, with D unclear. The CDR3 has 13 residues. Between the trimmed V and J ends, which lost 5 bases and 5 bases, there was a span of 10 bases. Germline loops: CDR1 MNHEY, CDR2 SMNVEV (reference sequence). CDR3 protein: CASSERTHQPQHF. The DNA of the CDR3 is TGTGCCAGCAGTGAACGAACCCATCAGCCCCAGCATTTT.